Below are 17 T cell receptor beta chains sequenced from a single sample in a study of T-cell reconstitution after alpha-beta-depleted transplantation in children. As it was prepared, the TCRbeta library received unique molecular identifiers. Each CDR3 protein gets one entry after TCRdb re-called the PCR reads with MiXCR. The sample gives some 10,000 distinct CDR3 sequences, approximately 15% of which show up once; about 50% is in the top ten. Sequencing used PBMCs, mostly from graft donor cells, obtained 60 days after TCRalphabeta/CD19-depleted stem cell transplant. The receptors come from a male patient aged 10-17 years who had a stem cell transplant for acute lymphoblastic leukemia, so the T cells may come from the graft donor.

This clonotype was seen many times. The J gene is TRBJ2-5, the V gene TRBV5-1; TRBD2 aligns across 13 bases. V lost 4 bases to trimming and J lost 1 base; unmatched junction nucleotides: 4. Looked up from germline, CDR1 is SGHRS and CDR2 is YFSETQ. This CDR3 comprises 16 residues. As DNA, the CDR3 is TGCGCCAGCAGCCGCTGGACTAGCGGGAGCCAAGAGACCCAGTACTTC. Translation gives CASSRWTSGSQETQYF.

The chain recombines TRBV27 with TRBJ2-1; TRBD2 might be the D (5 bases). This CDR3 is 16 amino acids long. Germline CDR1 MNHEY, CDR2 SMNVEV (reference sequence). V was clipped by 5 bases and J by 0 bases, with 14 bases between them. For the CDR3, the DNA is TGTGCCAGCAGTCCTCAATCGGGATTCTCCTACAATGAGCAGTTCTTC. This translates into CASSPQSGFSYNEQFF.

This clonotype was counted ten times or more. This chain uses TRBV6-5 with TRBJ2-5; no clear D. Germline V CDR1 and CDR2: MNHEY, SVGAGI. This CDR3 has 14 amino acids. V lost 7 bases and J lost 4, with 16 bases in between. CDR3 bases: TGTGCCAGCAAGCTATCAGAAGCCCGAGAGACCCAGTACTTC. Translation: CASKLSEARETQYF.

By proportion, this clonotype is medium-sized. CDR3 DNA: TGTGCCAGCTCACCCACAGGACTCAGCAATGAGCAGTTCTTC. Amino acid sequence: CASSPTGLSNEQFF. The genes are TRBV18 and TRBJ2-1; either TRBD1 or TRBD2 may supply D (5 bases each). The CDR3 totals 14 residues. Deletions cut 3 bases from V and 6 bases from J, with 12 bases between. Germline CDR1 is KGHSH and CDR2 is LQKENI.

This clonotype was counted many times. V and J are TRBV28 and TRBJ1-2, with 8 bases fitting TRBD1. Losses at the gene ends were 6 bases for V and 1 base for J; bases not matched to a gene: 7. Per the germline V gene, CDR1 is MDHEN and CDR2 is SYDVKM. CDR3 size: 15 residues. The DNA of the CDR3 is TGTGCCAGCAGCATTAGGACAGGGATTAACTATGGCTACACCTTC. This translates into CASSIRTGINYGYTF.

This clonotype has a count of ten or more. A single base separates this from a much larger clone, so it may be a read error. The chain has TRBV5-5 and TRBJ2-1, with 7 positions matching TRBD2. This CDR3 is built from 17 residues. Germline V gene sequence: CDR1 SGHKS, CDR2 YYEKEE (reference sequence). The ends lost 0 bases at V and 1 base at J; junction bases unmatched: 7. CDR3 region: CASSLARTRTSYNEQFF. The CDR3 region has the DNA TGTGCCAGCAGCTTGGCTAGGACTAGAACATCCTACAATGAGCAGTTCTTC.

This clonotype was observed at least ten times. V gene TRBV5-4 combines with J gene TRBJ2-7; D is possibly TRBD1 (5 bases). Deletions cut 4 bases from V and 0 bases from J, with 14 bases between. The CDR3 covers 15 residues. The germline V gene encodes CDR1 SGHNT and CDR2 YYREEE (reference sequence). CDR3 coding DNA: TGTGCCAGCAGCCACCCCAGGGAAACCTCCTACGAGCAGTACTTC. This gives the protein CASSHPRETSYEQYF.

This clonotype appeared many times. This rearrangement joins TRBV29-1 to TRBJ2-3; 9 bases map to TRBD1. The CDR3 loop spans 14 amino acids. V lost 5 bases, J lost 0 bases, and 3 bases stayed unmatched. Germline values: CDR1 SQVTM, CDR2 ANQGSEA. The CDR3 here is CSVKQGASTDTQYF. CDR3 nucleotide sequence: TGCAGCGTTAAACAGGGGGCGAGCACAGATACGCAGTATTTT.

V is TRBV7-2 and J is TRBJ2-5; the D is unclear. The CDR3 extends over 15 amino acids. V lost 1 base and J 0 bases, leaving 9 bases between the germline ends. Germline assignment: CDR1 SGHTA and CDR2 FQGNSA. In nucleotides, the CDR3 is TGTGCCAGCAGCTTAGACACGAGGTACCAAGAGACCCAGTACTTC. This gives the protein CASSLDTRYQETQYF.

This clonotype has a count of ten or more. The rearrangement uses TRBV4-1 and TRBJ2-3; 10 nucleotides match TRBD2. V was clipped by 1 base and J by 1 base; unmatched bases: 5. The CDR3 length is 17 residues. Germline V lookup: CDR1 MGHRA, CDR2 YSYEKL. CDR3 DNA sequence: TGCGCCAGCAGCCAAGTTCATGGGACTAGCGGCACAGATACGCAGTATTTT. Amino acid sequence: CASSQVHGTSGTDTQYF.

This clonotype was detected many times. The genes are TRBV27 and TRBJ2-7; D is perhaps TRBD2 (6 bases). V was pared by 4 bases and J by 4 bases, with 11 bases between. The CDR3 length is 13 residues. Germline CDR1 and CDR2: MNHEY and SMNVEV (reference sequence). The CDR3 spells CASSSRGRYEQYF. CDR3 nucleotide sequence: TGTGCCAGCAGTTCCCGGGGGAGGTACGAGCAGTACTTC.

This clonotype has a count of ten or more. V gene TRBV5-1 combines with J gene TRBJ1-4; D may be TRBD1 (6 bases). Germline V CDR1 and CDR2: SGHRS, YFSETQ. There are 14 residues in the CDR3. V was trimmed by 4 bases and J by 7 bases, leaving 14 bases between them. CDR3 DNA: TGCGCCAGCAGCCCCGGGACATATTTTGAAAAACTGTTTTTT. Amino acids: CASSPGTYFEKLFF.

This clonotype was recorded many times. The chain's CDR3 is CASSFPTLNTEAFF. The CDR3 nucleotides read TGTGCCAGCAGCTTCCCGACCCTGAACACTGAAGCTTTCTTT. This chain links TRBV7-9 with TRBJ1-1; D call uncertain. The length of the CDR3 is 14 residues. V lost 3 bases to trimming and J lost 0 bases, with 8 bases between them. Germline V lookup: CDR1 SEHNR, CDR2 FQNEAQ (reference sequence).

This clonotype has ten or more counts. The chain recombines TRBV20-1 with TRBJ2-1, with D possibly TRBD1 on 6 matching bases. CDR1 is DFQATT and CDR2 is SNEGSKA in the germline V gene (reference sequence). The CDR3 covers 13 residues. The CDR3 bases are TGCAGCGCCGACAGGTCTTTCTACAATGAGCAGTTCTTC. This codes for CSADRSFYNEQFF.

This clonotype was seen a handful of times. The V gene is TRBV6-1, the J gene TRBJ1-2, with 7 bases matching TRBD1. Germline assignment: CDR1 MNHNS and CDR2 SASEGT. This CDR3 spans 14 amino acids. The V and J ends lost 4 bases and 8 bases, in that order; junction bases with no gene match: 10. CDR3 DNA sequence: TGTGCCAGCAGTGTCAACAGGGGACGTAACGGCTACACCTTC. This codes for CASSVNRGRNGYTF.

In its sample, this clonotype is medium-sized. The chain uses TRBV5-1 and TRBJ2-7; TRBD1 agrees at 10 bases. The CDR3 has 15 amino acids. CDR1 and CDR2 (germline): SGHRS, YFSETQ. Germline trimming cut 0 bases from V and 3 bases from J; bases unmatched to any gene: 3. CDR3 nucleotide sequence: TGCGCCAGCAGCTTGGCCGGGACAGGGGACTACGAGCAGTACTTC. Its protein product is CASSLAGTGDYEQYF.

This clonotype was detected ten times or more. This chain connects TRBV28 to TRBJ1-2; no firm D call. The CDR3 length is 12 residues. Germline lookup yields CDR1 MDHEN and CDR2 SYDVKM. V was cut by 5 bases and J by 5 bases, with 9 bases left in between. This CDR3 is CASSLTVYGYTF. CDR3 bases: TGTGCCAGCAGTCTGACTGTATATGGCTACACCTTC.